The clone carrying this T cell receptor (beta chain) was seen only once. The CDR3 is made up of 16 amino acids. V was trimmed by 4 bases and J by 0 bases, leaving 11 bases between them. In germline, CDR1 is SGHNT, CDR2 YYREEE (reference sequence). The method was immunoSEQ multiplex PCR; TCRdb's version includes in-frame clones alone and lacks a portion of them. The repertoire holds about 210,000 clones, with 84% as singletons. This entry is derived from a study of blood T cell repertoires in COVID-19. The TCR was taken from a woman at least 80 years old with COVID-19, enrolled during active disease. Sequencing was performed on peripheral blood. The chain couples TRBV5-4 to TRBJ1-6, with a weak D call TRBD1 (6 bases). This CDR3 is CASSPGARSYNSPLHF. The CDR3 DNA sequence: TGTGCCAGCAGCCCAGGGGCCCGCTCCTATAATTCACCCCTCCACTTT.